This T cell receptor (beta chain) was sequenced for a study of control samples from healthy donors and cancer patients. Profiled with immunoSEQ multiplex PCR; TCRdb holds only in-frame clones, not every one. Of about 180,000 clones listed, about 91% are singletons. This TCR came from a woman in her thirties or forties in good health. Source material: blood.

The CDR3 region has the DNA TGTGCCTCTAGCGGGGGGGCCCTCAATGAGCAGTTCTTC. It translates to CASSGGALNEQFF. This rearrangement joins TRBV10-3 to TRBJ2-1; 12 nucleotides match TRBD2. CDR3 length: 13 residues. Per the germline V gene, CDR1 is ENHRY and CDR2 is SYGVKD. The V segment lost 11 bases and the J segment 6 bases; nucleotides outside the gene matches: 5.